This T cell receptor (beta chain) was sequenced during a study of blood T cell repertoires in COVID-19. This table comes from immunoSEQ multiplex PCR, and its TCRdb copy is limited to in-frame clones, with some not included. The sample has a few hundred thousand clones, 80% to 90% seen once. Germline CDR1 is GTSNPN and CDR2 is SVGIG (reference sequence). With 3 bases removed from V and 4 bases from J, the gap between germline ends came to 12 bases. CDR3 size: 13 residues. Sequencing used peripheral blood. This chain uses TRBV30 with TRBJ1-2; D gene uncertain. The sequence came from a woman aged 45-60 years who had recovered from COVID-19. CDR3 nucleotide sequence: TGTGCCTGGAGGAGGGTAGAGAGCTATGGCTACACCTTC. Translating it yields CAWRRVESYGYTF.